What follows describes a single TCR beta chain. The antigen is undetermined. This specimen comes from a study of T cells expressing NK-cell markers. The germline V gene has CDR1 MNHNS and CDR2 SASEGT. This CDR3 has 13 amino acids. Overall study results and limits: There remained a lack of clarity about HCMV specificity of expanded NKG2C+ T cell clones. Each of a handful of donors carried dominant NKG2C+ clonotypes accounting for about 1.0-7.0% of CD8+ T cells. The CD3+CD56-NKG2C+ fraction of several donors was likewise dominated by these clonotypes.

Beta-chain TCR cDNA was generated via 5'RACE template switching with UMIs. No DNA is given; TCRdb re-called the 5' RACE reads and lists each CDR3 protein once. The sample includes 350,000 to 450,000 distinct CDR3 sequences. This TCR was recovered from a man aged 18 to 69 in good health. Sequences were obtained from blood T cells: a sorted CD56 or NKG2C T cell subset, CD4+ or CD8+ T cells, or bulk PBMC T cells (not recorded which). The V gene is TRBV6-1, the J gene TRBJ2-3; as DNA is missing, the TRBD1 call by TCRdb cannot be tested. CDR3 protein: CASSPRGGDTQYF.